This TCR beta chain was profiled in a study of cytomegalovirus exposure and HLA in healthy donors. V was shortened by 6 bases and J by 0 bases, with 6 bases between the two germline ends. Looked up from germline, CDR1 is SNHLY and CDR2 is FYNNEI. This CDR3 region has 14 residues. With respect to this clone: What it binds is not known.

Findings and limits, study-wide: Another analysis was done later, and it associated around 16,000 TCR beta sequences with HLA alleles at 0.05 false discovery rate. By HLA locus, TCR association rates varied in a later analysis, with DRB1 showing the most and HLA-C the fewest.

PCR primers comprised 60 Vbeta and 13 Jbeta primers. TCRdb's table, derived via immunoSEQ multiplex PCR, lists solely in-frame clones and lacks some. The sample records 150,000 to 180,000 clones, approximately 75% being singletons. This TCR was sampled from a man in his late teens or twenties in good health and CMV-seronegative. The sample comprised PBMCs. This sequence joins TRBV2 and TRBJ2-6; no reliable D call. The DNA for the CDR3 is TGTGCCAGCAGACAAAGCTCTGGGGCCAACGTCCTGACTTTC. Amino acid sequence: CASRQSSGANVLTF.